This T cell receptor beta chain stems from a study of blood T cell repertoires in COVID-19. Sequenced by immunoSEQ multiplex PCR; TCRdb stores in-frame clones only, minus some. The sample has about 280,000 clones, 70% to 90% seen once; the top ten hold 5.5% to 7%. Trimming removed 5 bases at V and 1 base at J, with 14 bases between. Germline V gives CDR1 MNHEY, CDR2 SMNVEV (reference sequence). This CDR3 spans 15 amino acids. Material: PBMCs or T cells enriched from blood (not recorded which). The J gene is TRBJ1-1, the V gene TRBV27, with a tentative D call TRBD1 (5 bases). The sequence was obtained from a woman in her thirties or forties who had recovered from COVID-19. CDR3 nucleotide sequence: TGTGCCAGCAGTACCGCCGACAGAAAGAACACTGAAGCTTTCTTT. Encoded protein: CASSTADRKNTEAFF.